Below, 10 T cell receptor beta chains from the same sample are listed, as sequenced in a study of cytomegalovirus exposure and HLA in healthy donors. Produced via immunoSEQ multiplex PCR; TCRdb's table is partial and in-frame only. The sample carries 150,000 to 250,000 clones, approximately 78% recorded once. Sequencing input: PBMCs. These receptor sequences come from a young woman in good health and CMV-seronegative.

The V gene is TRBV30, the J gene TRBJ2-7, with unresolved D. CDR1 and CDR2 from the germline V gene are GTSNPN and SVGIG (reference sequence). The V end was cut by 0 bases, the J end by 3 bases, with 6 bases between. The CDR3 consists of 12 residues. CDR3 sequence: CAWSVTYYEQYF. The CDR3 DNA is TGTGCCTGGAGTGTTACTTACTACGAGCAGTACTTC.

The V gene is TRBV19, the J gene TRBJ1-5, with D hard to call. With 8 bases removed from V and 0 bases from J, the gap between germline ends came to 26 bases. CDR3 size: 19 residues. Germline CDR1 reads LNHDA; CDR2 reads SQIVND (reference sequence). The CDR3, as DNA: TGTGCCAGTGCGGGGTTGGGAGGACGCCTAAAATATAGCAATCAGCCCCAGCATTTT. Protein sequence: CASAGLGGRLKYSNQPQHF.

The V gene is TRBV4-1, the J gene TRBJ1-1; the match to TRBD1 covers 9 bases. The V gene's germline CDR1 is MGHRA and CDR2 YSYEKL. This CDR3 is built from 16 residues. The trim removed 1 base at V and 6 bases at J, leaving 9 bases unmatched. In DNA, the CDR3 is TGCGCCAGCAGCCAAGGATGGGGACAGGGCAACGCTGAAGCTTTCTTT. Protein product: CASSQGWGQGNAEAFF.

The chain joins TRBV5-1 to TRBJ2-1, with D possibly being TRBD1 (6 bases). The germline V gene encodes CDR1 SGHRS and CDR2 YFSETQ. The CDR3 consists of 15 residues. The germline V and J ends were trimmed by 0 bases and 1 base, with 8 bases remaining between them. The CDR3 DNA reads TGCGCCAGCAGCTTGGGGGACACGTCCTACAATGAGCAGTTCTTC. It encodes CASSLGDTSYNEQFF.

The chain uses TRBV11-2 and TRBJ2-7, with TRBD2 identical over 7 bases. J gave up 2 bases and V 1 base, and 8 bases lay outside the gene matches. CDR3 length equals 16 residues. Germline lookup yields CDR1 SGHAT and CDR2 FQNNGV. CDR3 in DNA: TGTGCCAGCAGCTTAGTGGGGGGGAGACCTACCTACGAGCAGTACTTC. This sequence encodes CASSLVGGRPTYEQYF.

The rearrangement joins TRBV7-2 to TRBJ2-1; 7 bases match TRBD2. J lost 3 bases, V lost 11 bases, and 10 bases had no gene match. The germline V gene encodes CDR1 SGHTA and CDR2 FQGNSA. This CDR3 spans 14 amino acids. Here the CDR3 DNA reads TGTGCCGGCCGGGTCACTAGCGACTACAATGAGCAGTTCTTC. This encodes CAGRVTSDYNEQFF.

The rearrangement uses TRBV6-1 and TRBJ2-1; 7 bases agree with TRBD1. V gave up 4 bases and J gave up 6 bases; unmatched junction bases: 9. The length of the CDR3 is 15 residues. The germline V gene encodes CDR1 MNHNS and CDR2 SASEGT. CDR3 nucleotide sequence: TGTGCCAGCAGTGGACGCAGGGGGTCTTTCAATGAGCAGTTCTTC. It is translated as CASSGRRGSFNEQFF.

The V call is TRBV5-6, the J call TRBJ1-5, with D possibly matching TRBD1 (6 bases). V lost 3 bases, J lost 5 bases, and 12 bases lay in between. Germline CDR1 reads SGHDT; CDR2 reads YYEEEE. The CDR3 is 14 residues long. The CDR3 DNA reads as TGTGCCAGCAGCTCCCGGACAGTTTATCAGCCCCAGCATTTT. Its protein product is CASSSRTVYQPQHF.

Only one count was recorded for this clone. The CDR3 reads CATSMGTGARETQYF. The CDR3 nucleotides are TGTGCCACCAGCATGGGTACAGGGGCGAGAGAGACCCAGTACTTC. The rearrangement uses TRBV15 and TRBJ2-5, with TRBD1 matching 7 bases. The CDR3 runs to 15 residues. Per the germline V gene, CDR1 is LNHNV and CDR2 is YYDKDF (reference sequence). V shed 4 bases, J shed 4 bases, and the junction held 9 bases outside the gene matches.

As for this clone: No conserved phenylalanine or tryptophan is present at the end of the CDR3, so a read error is the likely explanation. The limits of the CDR3 on the DNA are not certain, so only TCRdb's listed CDR3 is given. The chain employs TRBV15 and TRBJ2-3; the D call TRBD2 from the table was never checked on the DNA. With termini counted, the CDR3 has 13 amino acids. In germline, CDR1 is LNHNV, CDR2 YYDKDF (reference sequence). The CDR3 region is CATSKESGGSPSL.